The 18 T cell receptor beta chains below were found in one sample sequenced in a study of CD8 T cells in ankylosing spondylitis (dated 2017 in TCRdb). The receptor library was made with 5' RACE. These reads were obtained on an Illumina HiSeq 2500. Using fastp trimming at Q25 and MiXCR clonotype assembly, TCRdb reanalyzed the public sequencing data and kept in-frame beta chains. For every CDR3 protein sequence, its rows merge into one entry that carries the most common genes and DNA. The sample table holds 250,000 to 300,000 distinct CDR3 sequences, of which approximately 20% were seen once. The ten largest make up over 25% of the sample. Input material: blood, either unsorted or a sorted T cell fraction (not recorded which). The receptors were sampled from a male donor with ankylosing spondylitis or in good health (not recorded which).

This clonotype has more than one count but fewer than ten. V and J are TRBV29-1 and TRBJ2-5; 9 positions match TRBD2. Germline assignment: CDR1 SQVTM and CDR2 ANQGSEA. The CDR3 totals 13 residues. J lost 1 base, V lost 6 bases, and 3 bases had no gene match. CDR3 in DNA: TGCAGCGTCGTGACTAGCGGCCAAGAGACCCAGTACTTC. Protein: CSVVTSGQETQYF.

This clonotype was recorded a few times. V and J are TRBV28 and TRBJ2-7; 9 bases fit TRBD2. Losses at the gene ends were 5 bases for V and 3 bases for J; bases not matched to a gene: 14. CDR3 size: 17 residues. Germline CDR1 reads MDHEN; CDR2 reads SYDVKM. CDR3 bases: TGTGCCAGCAGTCCCTGGGTAGGCGGGAGGGCCGGCTACGAGCAGTACTTC. Residues: CASSPWVGGRAGYEQYF.

The J gene is TRBJ2-1, the V gene TRBV4-3; tentatively, D is TRBD2 (5 bases). CDR3 length: 15 amino acids. Deletions cut 0 bases from V and 3 bases from J, with 9 bases between. CDR1 is LGHNA, CDR2 YSLEER, per germline. CDR3 protein: CASSQERDFYNEQFF. The CDR3 bases are TGCGCCAGCAGCCAAGAGAGGGATTTCTACAATGAGCAGTTCTTC.

The chain has TRBV9 and TRBJ2-1; D perhaps matches TRBD2 (7 bases). The CDR3 contains 16 residues. Trimming cost V 3 bases and J 4 bases, with 17 bases left between them. Germline CDR1 SGDLS, CDR2 YYNGEE. The CDR3, as DNA: TGTGCCAGCAGCGCCGCGGGGGCGGGAAGGTACAATGAGCAGTTCTTC. It translates to CASSAAGAGRYNEQFF.

The chain employs TRBV6-5 and TRBJ1-1; the D is unclear. The CDR3 is made up of 14 amino acids. V was trimmed by 0 bases and J by 2 bases, leaving 7 bases between them. Germline values: CDR1 MNHEY, CDR2 SVGAGI. CDR3 sequence: CASSYSASNTEAFF. CDR3 sequence (DNA): TGTGCCAGCAGTTACTCCGCCAGCAACACTGAAGCTTTCTTT.

This clonotype was recorded a few times. The gene calls are TRBV4-1 and TRBJ1-1; D is ambiguous. V was trimmed by 2 bases and J by 10 bases, leaving 11 bases between them. Germline assignment: CDR1 MGHRA and CDR2 YSYEKL. The CDR3 has 12 amino acids. The CDR3 loop is CASSQKTDGAFF. CDR3 DNA: TGCGCCAGCAGCCAAAAAACTGACGGAGCTTTCTTT.

This clonotype was counted only a few times. The CDR3 coding sequence is TGTGCCAGCAGCTCCTCGTTGGGGGACAGGGAAACCCACGAGCAGTACTTC. Encoded protein: CASSSSLGDRETHEQYF. V is TRBV7-8 and J is TRBJ2-7, with 9 bases that match TRBD1. V trimming: 4 bases; J trimming: 5 bases; junction bases outside the gene matches: 15. The V gene's germline CDR1 is SGHVS and CDR2 FQNEAQ. The CDR3 consists of 17 residues.

This clonotype came up once. The genes are TRBV7-9 and TRBJ2-7; D may correspond to TRBD1 or TRBD2 (5 bases each). The V end lost 5 bases, the J end lost 6 bases, and 11 bases lay between the germline ends. This CDR3 is built from 12 residues. Germline V gives CDR1 SEHNR, CDR2 FQNEAQ (reference sequence). DNA for the CDR3: TGTGCCAGCAGCCCCGGGGCACTCGAGCAGTACTTC. This encodes CASSPGALEQYF.

This clonotype has a handful of counts. The J gene is TRBJ2-1, the V gene TRBV7-6; 9 nucleotides agree with TRBD2. V dropped 4 bases and J dropped 7; count of bases not matched to a gene: 20. Germline values: CDR1 SGHVS, CDR2 FNYEAQ. This CDR3 is 19 amino acids long. CDR3 nucleotide sequence: TGTGCCAGCAGCTCCCCGGAGGGACTAGCAGACTTAAGTGGGAATGAGCAGTTCTTC. Residues: CASSSPEGLADLSGNEQFF.

V is TRBV6-2 or TRBV6-3 and J is TRBJ2-5; 10 bases match TRBD2. The CDR3 is made up of 15 amino acids. Germline values: CDR1 MNHEY, CDR2 SVGEGT. The V segment lost 2 bases and the J segment 5 bases; nucleotides outside the gene matches: 5. The CDR3 nucleotides are TGTGCCAGCAGTTACCTACTAGCGGGACAGGAGACCCAGTACTTC. Residues: CASSYLLAGQETQYF.

The chain recombines TRBV20-1 with TRBJ2-7; a weak D match, TRBD2 (7 bases). V was cut by 0 bases and J by 5 bases, with 14 bases left in between. Germline V gene lookup returns CDR1 DFQATT and CDR2 SNEGSKA (reference sequence). The CDR3 contains 14 residues. The CDR3 loop reads CSARERGTFHEQYF. In DNA, the CDR3 is TGCAGTGCTAGAGAGCGGGGGACATTCCACGAGCAGTACTTC.

This clonotype has ten or more counts. The CDR3 DNA reads as TGTGCCAGCAGCGGCCCCGGGGAGCTGTTTTTT. Encoded protein: CASSGPGELFF. This chain uses TRBV4-2 with TRBJ2-2; D uncertain. CDR3 size: 11 residues. The germline V and J ends were trimmed by 5 bases and 6 bases, with 4 bases remaining between them. Germline values: CDR1 LGHNA, CDR2 YNFKEQ.

Turning to this clonotype: A much larger clone sits a single nucleotide away, making a read error possible. The chain combines TRBV20-1 with TRBJ2-7, with D perhaps matching TRBD1 or TRBD2 (5 bases each). CDR3 length equals 13 residues. Germline CDR1 and CDR2: DFQATT and SNEGSKA (reference sequence). CDR3 bases: TGCAGTGCTAGACCGGACGGGACCTACAAGCAGTACTTC. This gives the protein CSARPDGTYKQYF.

The gene calls are TRBV7-2 and TRBJ1-2; perhaps TRBD1 as D (5 bases). From germline, CDR1 is SGHTA and CDR2 FQGNSA. This CDR3 has 13 residues. Trimming cost V 5 bases and J 2 bases, with 9 bases left between them. The DNA for the CDR3 is TGTGCCAGCAGCCAGACAGTGAACTATGGCTACACCTTC. Protein product: CASSQTVNYGYTF.

In its sample, this clonotype was seen a few times. The chain joins TRBV5-1 to TRBJ2-7; TRBD2 matches at 7 bases. The V segment lost 0 bases and the J segment 5 bases; nucleotides outside the gene matches: 5. Germline lookup yields CDR1 SGHRS and CDR2 YFSETQ. This CDR3 comprises 14 residues. The CDR3 DNA reads TGCGCCAGCAGCTTGGCCTGGGGGGGGAACGAGCAGTACTTC. Translating it yields CASSLAWGGNEQYF.

The gene calls are TRBV5-1 and TRBJ2-2; 12 nucleotides match TRBD2. The V and J ends lost 1 base and 5 bases, in that order; junction bases with no gene match: 6. The CDR3 spans 17 residues. CDR1 is SGHRS and CDR2 is YFSETQ in the germline V gene. The CDR3 loop reads CASSLRLAGVGTGELFF. As DNA, the CDR3 is TGCGCCAGCAGCTTGAGACTAGCGGGAGTAGGAACCGGGGAGCTGTTTTTT. The complete variable domain, with remaining parts taken from reference TRBV5-1 and TRBJ2-2, reads KAGVTQTPRYLIKTRGQQVTLSCSPISGHRSVSWYQQTPGQGLQFLFEYFSETQRNKGNFPGRFSGRQFSNSRSEMNVSTLELGDSALYLCASSLRLAGVGTGELFFGEGSRLTVL.

This clonotype was seen more than once but under ten times. This chain links TRBV12-3 or TRBV12-4 with TRBJ2-7; no reliable D call. The V gene lost 8 bases and the J gene lost 1 base, with 12 bases spanning the gap. The CDR3 runs to 13 residues. CDR3 nucleotides: TGTGCCAGCGGCCCGTCGACATCCTACGAGCAGTACTTC. As protein: CASGPSTSYEQYF.

This sequence joins TRBV11-2 and TRBJ2-4; a weak D match, TRBD1 (5 bases). Trimming pared 2 bases from V and 1 base from J, leaving 12 bases between. The length of the CDR3 is 16 residues. The V gene's germline CDR1 is SGHAT and CDR2 FQNNGV. The CDR3 loop is CASSLNLGVAKNIQYF. CDR3 DNA: TGTGCCAGCAGCTTAAACCTAGGGGTGGCCAAAAACATTCAGTACTTC.